This entry lists 22 T cell receptor beta chains sequenced from one sample in a study of T cells in Graves' hyperthyroidism and ophthalmopathy. Amplified TCR beta CDR3 regions came from RNA transcripts. TCR CDR3 regions were first amplified by RT-PCR with HTBI primers. TCRdb passed the multiplex PCR reads through MiXCR, listing each CDR3 protein once. This sample has hundreds of thousands of distinct CDR3 sequences, with around a fifth found just once. What was sequenced was blood. These receptors came from a woman aged 70-85 years with Graves' ophthalmopathy.

This clonotype occurred many times. This sequence joins TRBV11-2 and TRBJ2-7; 11 nucleotides match TRBD1. Trimming cost V 3 bases and J 1 base; bases outside gene matches: 2. The CDR3 runs to 15 residues. CDR1 is SGHAT, CDR2 FQNNGV, per germline. The CDR3, as DNA: TGTGCCAGCAGCTTTGGGACAGGGGGTTCCTACGAGCAGTACTTC. As protein: CASSFGTGGSYEQYF.

The rearrangement links TRBV6-2 or TRBV6-3 to TRBJ1-1; D remains ambiguous. CDR3 length: 19 amino acids. Between the trimmed V and J ends, which lost 2 bases and 1 base, there was a span of 23 bases. CDR1 and CDR2 from the germline V gene are MNHEY and SVGEGT. The CDR3 region is CASSYLIGRGSLGNTEAFF. The CDR3 bases are TGTGCCAGCAGTTACCTAATTGGCCGCGGGAGCTTAGGGAACACTGAAGCTTTCTTT.

The chain couples TRBV30 to TRBJ1-6; D remains unclear. The germline V and J ends were trimmed by 2 bases and 3 bases, with 17 bases remaining between them. The CDR3 spans 17 residues. Germline V gene sequence: CDR1 GTSNPN, CDR2 SVGIG (reference sequence). The CDR3 nucleotides are TGTGCCTGGAGTATCCCATCGTCGAGGGACTATAATTCACCCCTCCACTTT. Translated, it gives CAWSIPSSRDYNSPLHF.

This rearrangement joins TRBV6-2 or TRBV6-3 to TRBJ2-4; possible D gene TRBD1, 5 bases. In germline, CDR1 is MNHEY, CDR2 SVGEGT. The CDR3 consists of 16 residues. V lost 5 bases, J lost 0 bases, and 14 bases lay in between. In nucleotides, the CDR3 is TGTGCCAGCAGTCCAAGACAGCTGATAGCCAAAAACATTCAGTACTTC. It yields the protein CASSPRQLIAKNIQYF.

The CDR3 bases are TGTGCCTGGAGTGTACCGGTCCTCTACAATGAGCAGTTCTTC. Amino acids: CAWSVPVLYNEQFF. V usage is TRBV30 and J usage is TRBJ2-1, with D unresolved. Germline V gives CDR1 GTSNPN, CDR2 SVGIG (reference sequence). This CDR3 is 14 amino acids long. Deletions cut 0 bases from V and 3 bases from J, with 9 bases between.

V usage is TRBV6-5 and J usage is TRBJ1-6, with TRBD1 matching over 8 bases. The CDR3 totals 15 residues. Trimming removed 0 bases from V and 8 bases from J; junction bases left unmatched: 3. Germline V gives CDR1 MNHEY, CDR2 SVGAGI. This CDR3 is CASSYSGQGDSPLHF. DNA for the CDR3: TGTGCCAGCAGTTACTCCGGACAGGGTGATTCACCCCTCCACTTT.

A few counts support this clonotype. This chain uses TRBV6-1 with TRBJ2-3, with D possibly TRBD1 on 6 matching bases. Germline lookup yields CDR1 MNHNS and CDR2 SASEGT. CDR3 length equals 16 residues. With 4 bases removed from V and 2 bases from J, the gap between germline ends came to 16 bases. In DNA form, the CDR3 reads TGTGCCAGCAGTGTACAATCCAGGGGACCCACAGATACGCAGTATTTT. Translating gives CASSVQSRGPTDTQYF.

V usage is TRBV5-6 and J usage is TRBJ2-3; maybe TRBD2 (5 bases). The V gene's germline CDR1 is SGHDT and CDR2 YYEEEE. V lost 2 bases and J lost 4, with 8 bases in between. This CDR3 region has 13 residues. CDR3 residues: CASSFGEPDTQYF. CDR3 in DNA: TGTGCCAGCAGCTTTGGGGAGCCAGATACGCAGTATTTT. The whole variable domain, filled in from reference TRBV5-6 and TRBJ2-3, reads DAGVTQSPTHLIKTRGQQVTLRCSPKSGHDTVSWYQQALGQGPQFIFQYYEEEERQRGNFPDRFSGHQFPNYSSELNVNALLLGDSALYLCASSFGEPDTQYFGPGTRLTVL.

There are many counts of this clonotype. V is TRBV30 and J is TRBJ1-1; 7 nucleotides line up with TRBD1. This CDR3 comprises 14 residues. J was trimmed by 4 bases and V by 3 bases; bases with no gene match: 8. CDR1 is GTSNPN and CDR2 is SVGIG in the germline V gene (reference sequence). CDR3 bases: TGTGCCTGGAGCTGGACAGGCCTGGGCACTGAAGCTTTCTTT. Protein: CAWSWTGLGTEAFF.

In this sample, this clonotype turned up many times. The V gene is TRBV12-3 or TRBV12-4, the J gene TRBJ1-5; maybe TRBD1 (5 bases). The ends were cut back, 7 bases at V and 5 bases at J, with 9 bases in the middle. The CDR3 contains 12 residues. The CDR3 region is CASKGDHQPQHF. In nucleotides, the CDR3 is TGTGCCAGCAAAGGGGACCATCAGCCCCAGCATTTT.

This clonotype was observed a few times. V gene TRBV5-1 combines with J gene TRBJ1-2; D not certain. Germline V gene data show CDR1 as SGHRS and CDR2 as YFSETQ. CDR3 length equals 12 residues. Trimming pared 1 base from V and 8 bases from J, leaving 9 bases between. CDR3 in amino acids: CASSLFGDGYTF. The CDR3 DNA sequence: TGCGCCAGCAGCTTGTTCGGAGACGGCTACACCTTC.

This clonotype was detected ten times or more. The V call is TRBV28, the J call TRBJ2-1, with 8 positions matching TRBD2. Germline CDR1 reads MDHEN; CDR2 reads SYDVKM. V lost 4 bases, J lost 3 bases, and 5 bases stayed unmatched. The CDR3 has 15 amino acids. The CDR3: CASSSAGALYNEQFF. In DNA, the CDR3 is TGTGCCAGCAGTTCAGCGGGAGCCCTCTACAATGAGCAGTTCTTC.

This chain joins TRBV24-1 and TRBJ2-1; no reliable D call. Germline loops: CDR1 KGHDR, CDR2 SFDVKD. Trimming removed 1 base at V and 8 bases at J, with 8 bases between. CDR3 length: 13 amino acids. CDR3 nucleotide sequence: TGTGCCACCAGTGATTTTAAAGGCCATGAGCAGTTCTTC. It yields the protein CATSDFKGHEQFF.

V is TRBV7-2 and J is TRBJ1-1, with 10 bases identical to TRBD1. The CDR3 consists of 17 residues. The V segment lost 0 bases and the J segment 0 bases; nucleotides outside the gene matches: 4. Germline values: CDR1 SGHTA, CDR2 FQGNSA. The CDR3 sequence is CASSLAMGQGLNTEAFF. In DNA form, the CDR3 reads TGTGCCAGCAGCTTAGCGATGGGACAGGGGCTGAACACTGAAGCTTTCTTT.

This clonotype was detected only a few times. The genes are TRBV5-1 and TRBJ2-7; D call uncertain. V lost 0 bases and J lost 6, with 7 bases in between. Looked up from germline, CDR1 is SGHRS and CDR2 is YFSETQ. There are 12 residues in the CDR3. The chain's CDR3 is CASSLVGSEQYF. The DNA of the CDR3 is TGCGCCAGCAGCTTGGTGGGCAGCGAGCAGTACTTC.

As regards this clonotype: A much more abundant neighbour one base away suggests this may be a read error. The chain links TRBV7-6 to TRBJ1-4; tentative D call: TRBD1 (6 bases). CDR1 is SGHVS and CDR2 is FNYEAQ in the germline V gene. The CDR3 runs to 15 residues. V was cut by 5 bases and J by 0 bases, with 10 bases left in between. This CDR3 is CASSASGATNEKLFF. In DNA form, the CDR3 reads TGTGCCAGCAGCGCCTCAGGGGCAACTAATGAAAAACTGTTTTTT.

The chain has TRBV7-9 and TRBJ2-5, with 8 bases fitting TRBD2. CDR1 and CDR2 (germline): SEHNR, FQNEAQ (reference sequence). The CDR3 runs 15 residues. The trim removed 3 bases at V and 1 base at J, leaving 4 bases unmatched. This CDR3 is CASSFNSGGQETQYF. In DNA, the CDR3 is TGTGCCAGCAGCTTCAACAGCGGGGGCCAAGAGACCCAGTACTTC.

The chain couples TRBV19 to TRBJ1-5, with unresolved D. The V gene lost 3 bases and the J gene lost 2 bases, with 8 bases spanning the gap. Germline-derived CDR1 and CDR2 are LNHDA and SQIVND (reference sequence). The CDR3 sequence is 14 residues long. CDR3 bases: TGTGCCAGTAGTATCGAGGTCCGCAATCAGCCCCAGCATTTT. Residues: CASSIEVRNQPQHF.

V is TRBV30 and J is TRBJ2-1, with D maybe TRBD2 (6 bases). Germline lookup yields CDR1 GTSNPN and CDR2 SVGIG (reference sequence). Trimming stripped 0 bases from V and 0 bases from J, with 9 bases between. The CDR3 contains 15 residues. The CDR3 DNA sequence: TGTGCCTGGAGTGTATTAGCGGCCTCCTACAATGAGCAGTTCTTC. Translated, it gives CAWSVLAASYNEQFF.

This chain links TRBV28 with TRBJ2-2; TRBD2 might be the D (6 bases). CDR1 and CDR2 (germline): MDHEN, SYDVKM. The V and J ends lost 8 bases and 6 bases respectively, with 10 bases between them. The CDR3 totals 12 residues. CDR3 nucleotides: TGTGCCAGCGGGGGGTACCCCGGGGAGCTGTTTTTT. Protein sequence: CASGGYPGELFF. Full variable domain (remainder filled in from reference TRBV28 and TRBJ2-2): DVKVTQSSRYLVKRTGEKVFLECVQDMDHENMFWYRQDPGLGLRLIYFSYDVKMKEKGDIPEGYSVSREKKERFSLILESASTNQTSMYLCASGGYPGELFFGEGSRLTVL.

This clonotype was counted only a few times. The gene calls are TRBV4-1 and TRBJ2-5; D is unclear. Germline assignment: CDR1 MGHRA and CDR2 YSYEKL. The CDR3 spans 15 residues. Trimming shortened V by 0 bases and J by 2 bases, and 10 bases separated the two germline ends. The CDR3 is CASSQDRPSQETQYF. Written as DNA, the CDR3 is TGCGCCAGCAGCCAAGATCGGCCGTCACAAGAGACCCAGTACTTC.

The V call is TRBV29-1, the J call TRBJ2-7; TRBD2 matches 10 bases. V trimming: 6 bases; J trimming: 6 bases; junction bases outside the gene matches: 8. The CDR3 has 13 amino acids. Germline values: CDR1 SQVTM, CDR2 ANQGSEA. The CDR3 nucleotides are TGCAGCGTGGATACGGGACTAGCGAGCGAGCAGTACTTC. This codes for CSVDTGLASEQYF.